A single T cell receptor beta chain is shown here with its context. The antigen remains undetermined. These data come from a study of CD8 T cells in Susac syndrome. Overall study results and limits: TCR sequencing and HLA analysis covered a relatively small number of individuals.

The authors reverse transcribed roughly 0.5 to 1 ug RNA with random hexamers. immunoSEQ multiplex PCR amplified TCR beta CDR3 across 54 Vbeta, 13 Jbeta. MiXCR, applied by TCRdb to the immunoSEQ multiplex PCR reads, yields one record per CDR3 protein. The data contain 150,000 or so distinct CDR3 sequences, approximately 94% of them singletons. The sequenced target, TCR beta, came from blood CD8+ and CD4+ T cells. Bulk CD8+ and CD4+ cells came from magnetic negative isolation; CD8+ TEMRA by FACS. V dropped 3 bases and J dropped 0 bases, with 7 bases sitting between them. This CDR3 spans 13 amino acids. Germline V lookup: CDR1 SQVTM, CDR2 ANQGSEA.

This sequence originates from a human donor with multiple sclerosis. Specimen: CD4+ T cells from PBMCs. V gene TRBV29-1 combines with J gene TRBJ2-3; the D call may be TRBD1 or TRBD2 (5 bases each). CDR3 region: CSVDEGSTDTQYF. The CDR3 region has the DNA TGCAGCGTTGATGAGGGGAGCACAGATACGCAGTATTTT.